A single sample gave rise to the 9 T cell receptor beta chains below, sequenced in a study of early T cells in non-severe SARS-CoV-2 infection. In TCRdb, the 5' RACE reads were re-called with MiXCR into one record per CDR3 protein. The sample has about 42,000 distinct CDR3 sequences, about 5.9% seen once; the top ten hold about 8.3%. Sequenced here: whole blood, sampled at baseline. These receptors all stem from an adult who was a healthcare worker with PCR-confirmed SARS-CoV-2 infection or an uninfected control (not recorded which).

This clonotype showed up many times. The V gene is TRBV30, the J gene TRBJ2-3; the D is unclear. There are 11 residues in the CDR3. Trimming shortened V by 2 bases and J by 4 bases, and 4 bases separated the two germline ends. From germline, CDR1 is GTSNPN and CDR2 SVGIG (reference sequence). The DNA for the CDR3 is TGTGCCTGGAGTAGGTCAGATACGCAGTATTTT. Its translation is CAWSRSDTQYF.

The rearrangement joins TRBV7-9 to TRBJ1-5; D is perhaps TRBD1 (5 bases). Trimming pared 1 base from V and 2 bases from J, leaving 9 bases between. Germline CDR1 is SEHNR and CDR2 is FQNEAQ (reference sequence). The CDR3 totals 15 residues. The CDR3 protein is CASSLGGTGNQPQHF. The CDR3 DNA sequence: TGTGCCAGCAGCTTAGGGGGGACGGGCAATCAGCCCCAGCATTTT.

The sample holds a few counts of this clonotype. The chain couples TRBV27 to TRBJ2-1; maybe TRBD1 (6 bases). This CDR3 is built from 13 residues. Trimming removed 1 base from V and 9 bases from J, with 10 bases in between. CDR1 and CDR2 from the germline V gene are MNHEY and SMNVEV (reference sequence). The DNA of the CDR3 is TGTGCCAGCAGTTTATTGGGGGCCGGTGAGCAGTTCTTC. Protein: CASSLLGAGEQFF.

This clonotype was recorded a few times. V and J are TRBV29-1 and TRBJ2-2; D ambiguous. The CDR3 extends over 13 amino acids. Trimming stripped 4 bases from V and 0 bases from J, with 6 bases between. Germline values: CDR1 SQVTM, CDR2 ANQGSEA. CDR3 in DNA: TGCAGCGTTGGGCTATCGAACACCGGGGAGCTGTTTTTT. Translating it yields CSVGLSNTGELFF.

This clonotype occurred many times. The rearrangement joins TRBV4-1 to TRBJ1-2, with D possibly TRBD1 on 5 matching bases. Trimming stripped 1 base from V and 2 bases from J, with 11 bases between. Looked up from germline, CDR1 is MGHRA and CDR2 is YSYEKL. The CDR3 is 15 amino acids. The CDR3: CASSQVGRANYGYTF. CDR3 in DNA: TGCGCCAGCAGCCAAGTCGGCAGGGCGAACTATGGCTACACCTTC.

The chain employs TRBV15 and TRBJ2-3; 11 nucleotides agree with TRBD1. Germline assignment: CDR1 LNHNV and CDR2 YYDKDF (reference sequence). The CDR3 length is 15 residues. V shed 5 bases, J shed 0 bases, and the junction held 1 base outside the gene matches. The CDR3 here is CATSGQGASTDTQYF. As DNA, the CDR3 is TGTGCCACCAGCGGACAGGGGGCAAGCACAGATACGCAGTATTTT.

This clonotype was observed many times. V gene TRBV7-8 combines with J gene TRBJ1-5; possible D gene TRBD1, 5 bases. The V end was cut by 5 bases, the J end by 4 bases, with 9 bases between. The CDR3 extends over 13 amino acids. Per germline, CDR1 SGHVS and CDR2 FQNEAQ. The CDR3 bases are TGTGCCAGCAGCATGACAGATAATCAGCCCCAGCATTTT. It yields the protein CASSMTDNQPQHF.

This chain uses TRBV12-3 or TRBV12-4 with TRBJ2-3; 7 bases agree with TRBD2. This CDR3 comprises 15 residues. V shed 5 bases and J 3 bases; nucleotides not matched to a gene: 8. CDR3 residues: CASSQYPGRTDTQYF. CDR3 in DNA: TGTGCCAGCAGTCAATACCCCGGGAGGACAGATACGCAGTATTTT.

This clonotype occurred many times. The chain carries TRBV7-2 and TRBJ1-3; unclear D gene. Per the germline V gene, CDR1 is SGHTA and CDR2 is FQGNSA. The CDR3 runs 13 residues. V lost 6 bases, J lost 0 bases, and 6 bases lay in between. DNA of the CDR3: TGTGCCAGCAGTTTATCCTCTGGAAACACCATATATTTT. Protein: CASSLSSGNTIYF.